What follows are 11 T cell receptor beta chains derived from one specimen sequenced in a study of CD8+ T cells in alopecia areata. Extraction and reverse transcription of RNA yielded cDNA as the sequencing template. Assay used: immunoSEQ multiplex PCR; TCRdb lists only in-frame clones, some missing. The table shows some 200,000 clones, with 45% to 65% occurring only once. Sample treatment: oral pan-JAK inhibitor, 5-10 mg twice daily. The sample was CD4+ T cells sorted from blood, taken at week 4, from a patient treated with tofacitinib. The receptors were gathered from a human donor with alopecia areata.

This chain connects TRBV30 to TRBJ2-7; D is uncertain. CDR1 is GTSNPN, CDR2 SVGIG, per germline (reference sequence). Trimming left V 2 bases short and J 1 base short, with 6 bases between. The CDR3 has 12 amino acids. The CDR3 coding sequence is TGTGCCTGGAGTCGGGCATCCTACGAGCAGTACTTC. It yields the protein CAWSRASYEQYF.

The chain has TRBV30 and TRBJ1-4, with D perhaps TRBD1 (5 bases). The V gene's germline CDR1 is GTSNPN and CDR2 SVGIG (reference sequence). The V end lost 1 base, the J end lost 8 bases, and 11 bases lay between the germline ends. The CDR3 sequence is 13 residues long. The CDR3 here is CAWSGTYREKLFF. In DNA form, the CDR3 reads TGTGCCTGGAGTGGAACCTACAGGGAAAAACTGTTTTTT.

The V and J genes are TRBV29-1 and TRBJ2-7, with D hard to call. CDR1 SQVTM and CDR2 ANQGSEA come from the germline V gene. CDR3 length equals 11 residues. Trimming removed 5 bases at V and 3 bases at J, with 8 bases between. The CDR3 loop reads CSVSTDYEQYF. The CDR3 coding sequence is TGCAGCGTTTCTACAGACTACGAGCAGTACTTC.

J is TRBJ1-5 and V is TRBV27; tentative D call: TRBD1 (5 bases). V was pared by 3 bases and J by 1 base, with 10 bases between. The CDR3 contains 15 residues. The germline V gene has CDR1 MNHEY and CDR2 SMNVEV (reference sequence). This chain's CDR3 is CASSFARDSNQPQHF. The CDR3 DNA is TGTGCCAGCAGTTTCGCGCGGGACAGCAATCAGCCCCAGCATTTT.

The V call is TRBV25-1, the J call TRBJ1-2, with 7 bases fitting TRBD1. V lost 4 bases to trimming and J lost 5 bases; unmatched junction nucleotides: 4. CDR3 length equals 13 residues. Germline CDR1 MGHDK, CDR2 SYGVNS. In DNA form, the CDR3 reads TGTGCCAGCAGTGCCGGGACAGCTTATGGCTACACCTTC. It yields the protein CASSAGTAYGYTF.

This rearrangement joins TRBV7-2 to TRBJ2-1; unclear D gene. V gave up 2 bases and J gave up 6 bases, with 8 bases separating them. CDR3 length: 13 residues. Germline CDR1 SGHTA, CDR2 FQGNSA. CDR3 loop: CASSLSLGNEQFF. Here the CDR3 DNA reads TGTGCCAGCAGCTTATCGCTAGGCAATGAGCAGTTCTTC.

The V and J genes are TRBV5-1 and TRBJ1-4; 10 bases are shared with TRBD1. CDR3 length: 16 residues. V dropped 0 bases and J dropped 10; count of bases not matched to a gene: 9. Germline V gives CDR1 SGHRS, CDR2 YFSETQ. This CDR3 is CASSLESGRTGGKLFF. In nucleotides, the CDR3 is TGCGCCAGCAGCTTGGAAAGTGGCCGGACAGGGGGAAAACTGTTTTTT.

V gene TRBV5-1 combines with J gene TRBJ1-1; D perhaps matches TRBD1 (5 bases). Germline V lookup: CDR1 SGHRS, CDR2 YFSETQ. The V end lost 0 bases, the J end lost 5 bases, and 14 bases lay between the germline ends. The CDR3 is made up of 15 amino acids. The CDR3 DNA reads TGCGCCAGCAGCTTGGCCCGGGGGACGGGGACTGAAGCTTTCTTT. Amino acids: CASSLARGTGTEAFF.

The chain couples TRBV6-5 to TRBJ2-7; 11 bases line up with TRBD1. Germline V gene data show CDR1 as MNHEY and CDR2 as SVGAGI. The length of the CDR3 is 15 residues. V dropped 6 bases and J dropped 0; count of bases not matched to a gene: 4. CDR3 loop: CASRRDRGYSYEQYF. CDR3 coding DNA: TGTGCCAGCAGGCGGGACAGGGGGTACTCCTACGAGCAGTACTTC.

The chain has TRBV15 and TRBJ1-2, with D possibly being TRBD1 (6 bases). The V gene's germline CDR1 is LNHNV and CDR2 YYDKDF (reference sequence). The CDR3 length is 15 residues. The ends were cut back, 2 bases at V and 4 bases at J, with 14 bases in the middle. The CDR3 protein is CATSRLQGPSYGYTF. DNA of the CDR3: TGTGCCACCAGCAGACTGCAGGGGCCCTCCTATGGCTACACCTTC.

DNA for the CDR3: TGTGCCAGCAGTCGGACGACCCCTTACTATGGCTACACCTTC. Amino acids: CASSRTTPYYGYTF. The chain is built from TRBV28 and TRBJ1-2; D gene uncertain. The CDR3 is 14 residues long. Trimming shortened V by 5 bases and J by 3 bases, and 13 bases separated the two germline ends. Germline V gene lookup returns CDR1 MDHEN and CDR2 SYDVKM.